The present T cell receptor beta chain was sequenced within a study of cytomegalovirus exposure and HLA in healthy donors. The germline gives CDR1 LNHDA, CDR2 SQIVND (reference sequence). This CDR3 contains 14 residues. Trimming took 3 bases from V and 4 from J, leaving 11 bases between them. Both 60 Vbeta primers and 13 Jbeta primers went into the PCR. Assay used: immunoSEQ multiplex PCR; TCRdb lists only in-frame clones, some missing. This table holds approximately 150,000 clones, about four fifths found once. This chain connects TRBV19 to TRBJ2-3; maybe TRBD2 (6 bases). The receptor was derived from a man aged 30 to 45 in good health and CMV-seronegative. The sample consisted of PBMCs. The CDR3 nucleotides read TGTGCCAGTAGTATTCTCGGAGGGGCAGATACGCAGTATTTT. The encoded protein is CASSILGGADTQYF.